This TCR beta chain was recorded in a study of blood T cell repertoires in COVID-19. Study-level information: Some COVID-19 samples were acute and others convalescent; all came from the United States, Italy and Spain. T cells, B-cell-depleted T cells, or PBMCs supplied cDNA or gDNA.

Original methodology: Nucleated cell number was recorded as an estimate derived from reference gene primer amplification. TCRdb's copy holds only in-frame clones and misses some; the assay was immunoSEQ multiplex PCR. The D gene and trimming were derived from the DNA, and the V and J assignments and clone size from that table. The data hold roughly 330,000 clones, with 86% observed a single time. Germline trimming cut 3 bases from V and 5 bases from J; bases unmatched to any gene: 15. Germline CDR1 and CDR2: SGHRS and YFSETQ. This CDR3 comprises 20 residues. Sequencing was carried out using peripheral blood. The chain is built from TRBV5-1 and TRBJ2-2; 14 bases are a match to TRBD2. The TCR originated in a woman aged 50 to 65 with acute or convalescent COVID-19. This CDR3 is CASSSEIIVTSGRATGELFF. CDR3 DNA sequence: TGCGCCAGCAGCTCGGAAATCATCGTGACTAGCGGGAGGGCTACCGGGGAGCTGTTTTTT.